Here is one TCR beta chain with its context. Its antigen is unknown. One base away there is no much larger clone; base qualities are not given. This specimen comes from a study of PD-1 blockade in classical Hodgkin lymphoma (TCRdb year 2020). About the full investigation: Nivolumab dosing was 3 mg/kg intravenously every 2 weeks, continuing until either disease progression or unacceptable toxicity. A peripheral blood immune signature of response to PD-1 blockade in classical Hodgkin lymphoma was defined using TCR beta sequencing and CyTOF. Paper-wide results and their limitations: Trial patients achieving complete response had baseline diversity similar to newly diagnosed patients, whereas partial responders and progressors had significantly lower diversity. Newly diagnosed patients were reported to have lower baseline TCR diversity than healthy donors, and relapsed/refractory patients were reported to have lower baseline TCR diversity still. Lower diversity was seen in patients whose nivolumab began less than 1 year after ASCT, and these patients were left out of later analyses so that immune reconstitution would not confound the results. CD4+ but not CD8+ TCR diversity rose significantly by C4D1 (p=0.0027 vs p=0.16), most apparent in complete responders (p=0.02). The study was limited to a single clinical trial cohort, and causes of repertoire differences, possibly disease activity or prior therapy, remained undefined.

Measured from the cysteine to the phenylalanine, the CDR3 is 16 residues long. Only the CDR3 region is kept as DNA, spanning 48 bases read in frame from base 1. V is cut by 1 base and J by 9 bases, and the space between the germline ends is 20 bases. CDR1 and CDR2, per the germline V gene, are SGHTA and FQGTGA. According to the study, the label for this sample's time point signals: cycle 1 day 1 (C1D1), immediately before nivolumab initiation. Relapse after autologous stem cell transplantation had occurred in all trial patients, and cohorts A, B and C were distinguished by prior brentuximab vedotin exposure. The trial cohort included fewer than 65 patients with relapsed/refractory classical Hodgkin lymphoma, and each patient had a best overall response of complete response, partial response or progressive disease. In the multi-cohort phase II CheckMate 205 trial, trial patients received single-agent nivolumab. An independent review committee assessed best overall response using the 2007 International Working Group response criteria. Trial PBMCs were obtained immediately prior to nivolumab initiation (C1D1) and on therapy at cycle 2 day 1 and cycle 4 day 1. Peripheral blood was collected in 8 mL Vacutainer Cell Preparation Tubes, from which PBMCs were isolated by centrifugation and then cryopreserved.

Genomic DNA was isolated using the Qiagen DNeasy kit from unsorted PBMCs as well as from negatively selected CD4+ and CD8+ fractions. TCR beta CDR3 regions were amplified by immunoSEQ multiplex PCR using primers annealing to V and J segments. A synthetic immune receptor repertoire was used to minimize amplification bias, and any remaining bias was removed computationally after sequencing. Turning to the authors' computational methods: Repertoire diversity was quantified as the Shannon entropy index using custom Python scripts. The unsorted, CD4+ and CD8+ repertoires were each analyzed separately, with the exception of combined analyses, where CD4+ and CD8+ sequences were merged in silico. A clone was considered expanded if an increase in frequency of at least 2-fold after treatment relative to C1D1 was found, and a pseudocount of 0.5 was applied to clones undetected at baseline. Clones with 0 or 1 copy at C1D1 were classified as singleton clones, and clones with 2 or more copies were classified as non-singleton clones. Clones expanded in unsorted samples were labelled as CD4+, CD8+ or unknown by matching protein sequences in sorted samples from the same patient. Diversity changes from C1D1 to C4D1 were tested in paired samples using Wilcoxon tests. Held by TCRdb, this immuneACCESS table contains in-frame sequences only and omits some clones. Under half of the omission traces to an unresolved V gene where checked; the cause of the rest is unknown. The V and J calls and the clone size are those of that table, but D and trimming were determined from the DNA. A total of about 14,000 clones appear in this sample, more than 85% of them only once. Around a third of the sample is held by the ten biggest clonotypes.

The sample consisted of peripheral blood mononuclear cells (PBMCs), taken at baseline. This TCR was recovered from a human donor with classical Hodgkin lymphoma. Rearrangement joined TRBV7-3 to TRBJ2-3, with a tentative D call of TRBD1 or TRBD2, each matching 5 bases. The CDR3 region: CASSLILAGYSGTQYF. The DNA sequence reads TGTGCCAGCAGCTTAATCCTAGCTGGGTATTCAGGGACGCAGTATTTT. The entire variable domain, with the stretches around the CDR3 drawn from the reference TRBV7-3 and TRBJ2-3 proteins, is GAGVSQTPSNKVTEKGKYVELRCDPISGHTALYWYRQSLGQGPEFLIYFQGTGAADDSGLPNDRFFAVRPEGSVSTLKIQRTERGDSAVYLCASSLILAGYSGTQYFGPGTRLTVL.